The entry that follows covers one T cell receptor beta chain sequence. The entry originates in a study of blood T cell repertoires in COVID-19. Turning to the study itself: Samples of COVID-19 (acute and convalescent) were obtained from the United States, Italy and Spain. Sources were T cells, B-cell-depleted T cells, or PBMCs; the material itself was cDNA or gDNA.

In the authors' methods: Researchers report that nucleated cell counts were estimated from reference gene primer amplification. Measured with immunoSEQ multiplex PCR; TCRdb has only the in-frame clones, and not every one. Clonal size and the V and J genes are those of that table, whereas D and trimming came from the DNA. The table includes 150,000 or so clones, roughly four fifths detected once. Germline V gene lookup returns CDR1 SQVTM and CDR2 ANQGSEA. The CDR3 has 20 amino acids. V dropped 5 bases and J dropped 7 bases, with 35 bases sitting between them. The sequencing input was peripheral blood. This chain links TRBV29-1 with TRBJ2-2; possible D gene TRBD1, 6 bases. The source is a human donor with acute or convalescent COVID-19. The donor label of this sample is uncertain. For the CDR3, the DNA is TGCAGCGTTTACCGTCGTTTGGGCAGGGGTTTCGAAGGCAGTATCGGGGAGCTGTTTTTT. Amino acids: CSVYRRLGRGFEGSIGELFF.